What follows are 14 T cell receptor beta chains derived from one specimen sequenced in a study of cytomegalovirus exposure and HLA in healthy donors. 13 Jbeta primers and 60 Vbeta primers were used for the PCR. Clones were sequenced by immunoSEQ multiplex PCR, and TCRdb holds only the in-frame ones, with some missing. The top ten hold approximately 16% of the sample, which has about 84,000 clones, 63% seen once. Sequenced material: PBMCs. These receptors were collected from a woman in her 40s in good health and CMV-seropositive.

The rearrangement uses TRBV5-1 and TRBJ2-1; TRBD2 matches at 15 bases. Germline assignment: CDR1 SGHRS and CDR2 YFSETQ. Trimming cost V 0 bases and J 7 bases; bases outside gene matches: 11. This CDR3 region has 19 residues. CDR3 in amino acids: CASSLARGTSGRQGNEQFF. The CDR3 DNA reads TGCGCCAGCAGCTTGGCCCGGGGGACTAGCGGGAGGCAGGGAAATGAGCAGTTCTTC.

This chain uses TRBV4-3 with TRBJ2-7; TRBD2 matches at 8 bases. The germline V gene has CDR1 LGHNA and CDR2 YSLEER. The trim removed 0 bases at V and 3 bases at J, leaving 10 bases unmatched. This CDR3 is built from 17 residues. DNA of the CDR3: TGCGCCAGCAGCCAAGAGACGGACAGCGGGGGAATCTACGAGCAGTACTTC. This sequence encodes CASSQETDSGGIYEQYF.

The chain couples TRBV10-3 to TRBJ1-2; 7 bases line up with TRBD1. Trimming took 10 bases from V and 3 from J; bases not matched to a gene: 11. Per the germline V gene, CDR1 is ENHRY and CDR2 is SYGVKD. The CDR3 length is 14 residues. The CDR3 DNA follows: TGTGCCACCCGGACAGGCCCCACAGACTATGGCTACACCTTC. It translates to CATRTGPTDYGYTF.

The chain joins TRBV6-5 to TRBJ1-2, with 7 positions matching TRBD1. Per germline, CDR1 MNHEY and CDR2 SVGAGI. This CDR3 contains 12 residues. Trimming removed 6 bases from V and 4 bases from J; junction bases left unmatched: 2. CDR3: CASSRQGYGYTF. For the CDR3, the DNA is TGTGCCAGCAGCAGACAGGGCTATGGCTACACCTTC.

The chain joins TRBV10-3 to TRBJ2-1; TRBD1 matches at 9 bases. This CDR3 is built from 20 residues. V dropped 5 bases and J dropped 0; count of bases not matched to a gene: 17. CDR1 is ENHRY, CDR2 SYGVKD, per germline. The CDR3 is CAISTTQGASSLGSYNEQFF. In DNA form, the CDR3 reads TGTGCCATCAGTACCACACAGGGGGCAAGCTCCTTGGGCTCCTACAATGAGCAGTTCTTC.

The chain links TRBV6-6 to TRBJ1-2; 10 nucleotides match TRBD1. The V and J ends lost 6 bases and 3 bases, in that order; junction bases with no gene match: 7. Germline V lookup: CDR1 MNHNY, CDR2 SVGAGI (reference sequence). The CDR3 loop spans 15 amino acids. The CDR3 nucleotides are TGTGCCAGCAGGGAGGGACAGGGGCAATACTATGGCTACACCTTC. Protein sequence: CASREGQGQYYGYTF.

The chain recombines TRBV7-2 with TRBJ1-1; no firm D call. Trimming cost V 1 base and J 7 bases, with 7 bases left between them. The CDR3 is 12 residues long. Germline V lookup: CDR1 SGHTA, CDR2 FQGNSA. This CDR3 reads CASSLDRGEAFF. CDR3 bases: TGTGCCAGCAGCTTAGACCGCGGTGAAGCTTTCTTT.

This clone has a handful of counts. The chain employs TRBV4-3 and TRBJ2-7; perhaps TRBD2 as D (6 bases). Germline V gene sequence: CDR1 LGHNA, CDR2 YSLEER. Deletions cut 6 bases from V and 6 bases from J, with 9 bases between. CDR3 size: 11 residues. The chain's CDR3 is CASSRGSEQYF. The CDR3 DNA reads as TGCGCCAGCAGTCGGGGGAGCGAGCAGTACTTC.

The chain is built from TRBV9 and TRBJ2-3; possible D gene TRBD1, 6 bases. CDR3 length: 17 residues. CDR1 and CDR2 (germline): SGDLS, YYNGEE. Trimming removed 4 bases at V and 2 bases at J, with 20 bases between. CDR3 DNA: TGTGCCAGCAGCCCACACCATGGAAGGGGGTTCACAGATACGCAGTATTTT. Translation gives CASSPHHGRGFTDTQYF.

This rearrangement joins TRBV7-9 to TRBJ1-4; 7 bases match TRBD1. CDR3 length: 18 residues. CDR1 is SEHNR, CDR2 FQNEAQ, per germline (reference sequence). V gave up 10 bases and J gave up 3 bases; unmatched junction bases: 20. The CDR3 reads CAIPQEGRGNFANEKLFF. CDR3 nucleotides: TGTGCCATCCCCCAAGAGGGCAGGGGGAATTTTGCTAATGAAAAACTGTTTTTT.

The gene calls are TRBV7-2 and TRBJ2-3, with D possibly matching TRBD1 (7 bases). CDR1 SGHTA and CDR2 FQGNSA come from the germline V gene. Trimming cost V 5 bases and J 4 bases, with 16 bases left between them. The CDR3 spans 15 residues. The CDR3 loop reads CASSPDRRGADTQYF. The DNA of the CDR3 is TGTGCCAGCAGCCCGGACAGGAGGGGGGCAGATACGCAGTATTTT. The full variable domain, with the rest looked up from reference TRBV7-2 and TRBJ2-3, is GAGVSQSPSNKVTEKGKDVELRCDPISGHTALYWYRQSLGQGLEFLIYFQGNSAPDKSGLPSDRFSAERTGGSVSTLTIQRTQQEDSAVYLCASSPDRRGADTQYFGPGTRLTVL.

The J gene is TRBJ1-1, the V gene TRBV19; weak D call: TRBD1 (5 bases). This CDR3 has 14 amino acids. Germline values: CDR1 LNHDA, CDR2 SQIVND (reference sequence). The V and J ends lost 6 bases and 3 bases respectively, with 14 bases between them. The CDR3 here is CASRNFRRDTEAFF. CDR3 nucleotides: TGTGCCAGTAGAAACTTCCGCAGGGACACTGAAGCTTTCTTT. Complete variable domain (other parts from reference TRBV19 and TRBJ1-1): DGGITQSPKYLFRKEGQNVTLSCEQNLNHDAMYWYRQDPGQGLRLIYYSQIVNDFQKGDIAEGYSVSREKKESFPLTVTSAQKNPTAFYLCASRNFRRDTEAFFGQGTRLTVV.

The chain carries TRBV6-6 and TRBJ1-5, with 8 bases matching TRBD1. The junction had 5 bases not matched to a gene; V was cut back by 2 bases and J by 5 bases. The CDR3 runs 15 residues. Per the germline V gene, CDR1 is MNHNY and CDR2 is SVGAGI (reference sequence). The CDR3 DNA reads as TGTGCCAGCAGTTACCCAGGGGGCATCGATCAGCCCCAGCATTTT. Protein product: CASSYPGGIDQPQHF.

The rearrangement links TRBV7-6 to TRBJ2-3; 7 bases align to TRBD2. After removal of 1 base from V and 5 bases from J, the junction contained 9 bases not matched to a gene. The CDR3 runs to 16 residues. In germline, CDR1 is SGHVS, CDR2 FNYEAQ. CDR3 region: CASSLVQRLAQDTQYF. The CDR3 coding sequence is TGTGCCAGCAGCTTAGTACAGAGACTAGCCCAAGATACGCAGTATTTT. The entire variable domain, with the rest obtained from reference TRBV7-6 and TRBJ2-3, is as follows: GAGVSQSPRYKVTKRGQDVALRCDPISGHVSLYWYRQALGQGPEFLTYFNYEAQQDKSGLPNDRFSAERPEGSISTLTIQRTEQRDSAMYRCASSLVQRLAQDTQYFGPGTRLTVL.